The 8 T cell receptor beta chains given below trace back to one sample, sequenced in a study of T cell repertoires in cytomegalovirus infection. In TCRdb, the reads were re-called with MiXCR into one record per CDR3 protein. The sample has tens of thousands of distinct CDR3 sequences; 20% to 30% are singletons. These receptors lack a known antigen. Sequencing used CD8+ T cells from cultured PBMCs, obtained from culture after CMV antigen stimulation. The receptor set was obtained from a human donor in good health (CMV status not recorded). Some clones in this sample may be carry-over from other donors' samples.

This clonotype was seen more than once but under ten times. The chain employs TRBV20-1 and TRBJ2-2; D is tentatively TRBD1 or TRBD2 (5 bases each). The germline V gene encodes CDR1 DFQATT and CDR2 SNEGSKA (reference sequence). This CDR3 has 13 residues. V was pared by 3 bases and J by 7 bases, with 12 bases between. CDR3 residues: CSASGDVIGELFF. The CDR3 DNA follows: TGCAGTGCTAGTGGGGACGTGATCGGGGAGCTGTTTTTT.

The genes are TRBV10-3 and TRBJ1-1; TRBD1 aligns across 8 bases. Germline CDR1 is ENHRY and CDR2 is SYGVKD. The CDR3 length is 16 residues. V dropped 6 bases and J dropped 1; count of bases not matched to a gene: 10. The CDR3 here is CAIRNPQGATNTEAFF. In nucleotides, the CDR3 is TGTGCCATCAGGAACCCCCAGGGGGCTACGAACACTGAAGCTTTCTTT.

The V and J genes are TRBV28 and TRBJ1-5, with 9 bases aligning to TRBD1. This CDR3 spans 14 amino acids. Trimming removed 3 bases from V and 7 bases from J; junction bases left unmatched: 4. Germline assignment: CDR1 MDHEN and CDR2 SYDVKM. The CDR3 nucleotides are TGTGCCAGCAGTTTTTCGGGGACAGGGCAGCCCCAGCATTTT. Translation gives CASSFSGTGQPQHF.

The CDR3 loop reads CASSQDLVGTGPTRQYF. CDR3 sequence (DNA): TGCGCCAGCAGCCAAGATTTAGTCGGGACAGGGCCTACGAGGCAGTACTTC. The V call is TRBV4-3, the J call TRBJ2-7, with TRBD1 matching 9 bases. V lost 0 bases to trimming and J lost 9 bases; unmatched junction nucleotides: 15. Germline values: CDR1 LGHNA, CDR2 YSLEER. There are 17 residues in the CDR3.

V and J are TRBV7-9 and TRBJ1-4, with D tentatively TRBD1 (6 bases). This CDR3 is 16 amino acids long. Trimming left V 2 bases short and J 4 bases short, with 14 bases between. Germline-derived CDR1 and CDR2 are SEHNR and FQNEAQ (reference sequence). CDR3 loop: CASSLYVGGVNEKLFF. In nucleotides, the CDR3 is TGTGCCAGCAGCTTATATGTAGGGGGGGTTAATGAAAAACTGTTTTTT.

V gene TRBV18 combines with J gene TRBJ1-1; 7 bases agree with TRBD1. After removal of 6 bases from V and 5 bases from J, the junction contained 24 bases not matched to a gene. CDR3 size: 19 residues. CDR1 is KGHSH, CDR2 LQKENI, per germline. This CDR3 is CASSHQSGAGGARRTEAFF. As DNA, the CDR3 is TGTGCCAGCTCCCACCAATCTGGCGCAGGGGGGGCGCGTCGGACTGAAGCTTTCTTT. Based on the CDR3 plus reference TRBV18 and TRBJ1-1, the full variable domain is NAGVMQNPRHLVRRRGQEARLRCSPMKGHSHVYWYRQLPEEGLKFMVYLQKENIIDESGMPKERFSAEFPKEGPSILRIQQVVRGDSAAYFCASSHQSGAGGARRTEAFFGQGTRLTVV.

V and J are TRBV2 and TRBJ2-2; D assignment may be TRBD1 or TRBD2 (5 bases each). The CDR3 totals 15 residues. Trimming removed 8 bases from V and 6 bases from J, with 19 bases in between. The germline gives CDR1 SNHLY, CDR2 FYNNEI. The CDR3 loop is CASLGDGIQSGELFF. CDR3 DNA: TGTGCCAGCTTAGGGGACGGAATTCAATCCGGGGAGCTGTTTTTT.

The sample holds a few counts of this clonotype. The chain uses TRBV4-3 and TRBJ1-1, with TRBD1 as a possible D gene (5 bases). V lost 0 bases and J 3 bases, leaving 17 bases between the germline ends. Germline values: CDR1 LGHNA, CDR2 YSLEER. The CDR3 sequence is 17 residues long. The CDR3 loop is CASSQEDGESGDTEAFF. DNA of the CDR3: TGCGCCAGCAGCCAAGAAGACGGGGAATCGGGGGACACTGAAGCTTTCTTT.